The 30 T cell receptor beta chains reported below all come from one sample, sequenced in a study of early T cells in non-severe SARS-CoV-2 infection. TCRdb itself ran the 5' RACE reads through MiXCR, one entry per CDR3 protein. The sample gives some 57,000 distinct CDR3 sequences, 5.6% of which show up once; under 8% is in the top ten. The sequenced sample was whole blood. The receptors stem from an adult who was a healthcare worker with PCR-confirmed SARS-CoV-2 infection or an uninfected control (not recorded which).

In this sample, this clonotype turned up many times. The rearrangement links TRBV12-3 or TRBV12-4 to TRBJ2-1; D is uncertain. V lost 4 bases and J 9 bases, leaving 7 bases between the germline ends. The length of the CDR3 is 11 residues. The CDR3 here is CASSWVGEQFF. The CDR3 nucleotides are TGTGCCAGCAGTTGGGTGGGTGAGCAGTTCTTC.

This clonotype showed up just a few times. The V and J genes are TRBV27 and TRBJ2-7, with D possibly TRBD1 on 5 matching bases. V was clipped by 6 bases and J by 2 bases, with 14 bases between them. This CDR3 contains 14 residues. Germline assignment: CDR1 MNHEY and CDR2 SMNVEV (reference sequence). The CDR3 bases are TGTGCCAGCAGGCGGAGACAGACACCCTACGAGCAGTACTTC. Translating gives CASRRRQTPYEQYF.

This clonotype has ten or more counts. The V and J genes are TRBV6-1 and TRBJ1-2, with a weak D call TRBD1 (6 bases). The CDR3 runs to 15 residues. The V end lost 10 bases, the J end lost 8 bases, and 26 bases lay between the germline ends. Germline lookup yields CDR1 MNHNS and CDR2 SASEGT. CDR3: CATKTTSGDYDGYTF. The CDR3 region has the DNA TGTGCCACCAAGACAACTTCAGGGGACTACGACGGCTACACCTTC.

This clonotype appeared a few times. The CDR3 loop is CASSQAGELFF. The DNA of the CDR3 is TGTGCCAGCAGCCAAGCCGGGGAGCTGTTTTTT. The genes are TRBV3-1 and TRBJ2-2; no clear D gene. Trimming removed 1 base at V and 6 bases at J, with 0 bases between. Germline loops: CDR1 LGHDT, CDR2 YNNKEL (reference sequence). The CDR3 spans 11 residues.

The CDR3 DNA reads TGTGCCAGTAGTATCGGGGGGCTCGCCTACGAGCAGTACTTC. The encoded protein is CASSIGGLAYEQYF. The chain has TRBV19 and TRBJ2-7; D is perhaps TRBD2 (7 bases). V was cut by 3 bases and J by 2 bases, with 11 bases left in between. CDR1 and CDR2 (germline): LNHDA, SQIVND (reference sequence). The length of the CDR3 is 14 residues.

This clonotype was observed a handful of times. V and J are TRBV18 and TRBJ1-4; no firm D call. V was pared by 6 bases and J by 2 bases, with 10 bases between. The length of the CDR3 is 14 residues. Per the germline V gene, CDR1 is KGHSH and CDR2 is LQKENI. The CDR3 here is CASSPVRTNEKLFF. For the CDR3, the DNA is TGTGCCAGCTCCCCCGTGAGGACTAATGAAAAACTGTTTTTT.

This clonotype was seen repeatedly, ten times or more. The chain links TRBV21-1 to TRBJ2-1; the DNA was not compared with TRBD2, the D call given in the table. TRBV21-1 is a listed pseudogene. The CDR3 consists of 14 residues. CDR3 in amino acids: CASSKSGGPDEQFF. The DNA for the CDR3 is TGTGCCAGCAGCAAAAGCGGGGGGCCAGACGAGCAGTTCTTC.

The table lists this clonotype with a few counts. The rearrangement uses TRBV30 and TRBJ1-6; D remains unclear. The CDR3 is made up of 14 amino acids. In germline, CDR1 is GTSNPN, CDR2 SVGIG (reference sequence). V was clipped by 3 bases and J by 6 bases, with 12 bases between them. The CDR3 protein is CAWSRTTSNSPLHF. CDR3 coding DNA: TGTGCCTGGAGCCGAACGACGAGTAATTCACCCCTCCACTTT.

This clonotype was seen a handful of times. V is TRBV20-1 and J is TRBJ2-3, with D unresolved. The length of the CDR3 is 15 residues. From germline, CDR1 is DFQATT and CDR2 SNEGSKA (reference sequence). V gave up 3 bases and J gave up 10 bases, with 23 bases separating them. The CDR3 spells CSASPREGFGPPQYF. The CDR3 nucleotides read TGCAGTGCTAGCCCCCGTGAAGGCTTCGGGCCGCCGCAGTATTTT.

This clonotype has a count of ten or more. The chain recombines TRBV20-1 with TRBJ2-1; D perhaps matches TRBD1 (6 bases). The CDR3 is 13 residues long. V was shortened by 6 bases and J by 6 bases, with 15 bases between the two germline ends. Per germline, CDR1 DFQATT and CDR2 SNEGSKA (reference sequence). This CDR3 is CSAFTGLSNEQFF. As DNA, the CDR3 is TGCAGTGCGTTCACAGGGTTGAGCAATGAGCAGTTCTTC.

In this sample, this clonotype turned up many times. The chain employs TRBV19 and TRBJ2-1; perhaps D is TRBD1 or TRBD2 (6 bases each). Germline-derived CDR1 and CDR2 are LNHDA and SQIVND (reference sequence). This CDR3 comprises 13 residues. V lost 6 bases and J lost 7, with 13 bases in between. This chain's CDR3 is CASRYGGANEQFF. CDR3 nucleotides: TGTGCCAGTAGATACGGGGGCGCGAATGAGCAGTTCTTC.

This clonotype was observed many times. The CDR3 region has the DNA TGCAGCGTTGAACAGGGACTATATGGCTACACCTTC. Its protein product is CSVEQGLYGYTF. The rearrangement joins TRBV29-1 to TRBJ1-2; tentatively, D is TRBD1 (5 bases). Trimming stripped 2 bases from V and 5 bases from J, with 9 bases between. This CDR3 region has 12 residues. From germline, CDR1 is SQVTM and CDR2 ANQGSEA.

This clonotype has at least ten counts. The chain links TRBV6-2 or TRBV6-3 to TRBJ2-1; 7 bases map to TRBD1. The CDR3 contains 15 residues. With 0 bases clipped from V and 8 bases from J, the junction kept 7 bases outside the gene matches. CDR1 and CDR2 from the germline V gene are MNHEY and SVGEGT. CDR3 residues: CASSYSGQSSYEQFF. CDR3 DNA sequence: TGTGCCAGCAGTTACTCGGGACAGTCGAGCTATGAGCAGTTCTTC.

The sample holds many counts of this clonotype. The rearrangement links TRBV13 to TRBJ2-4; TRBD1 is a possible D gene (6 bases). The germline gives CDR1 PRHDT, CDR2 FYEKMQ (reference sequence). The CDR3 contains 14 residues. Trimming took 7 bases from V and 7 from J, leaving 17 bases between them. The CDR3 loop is CASTTGGRENIQYF. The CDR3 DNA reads TGTGCCAGCACGACAGGCGGACGTGAGAACATTCAGTACTTC.

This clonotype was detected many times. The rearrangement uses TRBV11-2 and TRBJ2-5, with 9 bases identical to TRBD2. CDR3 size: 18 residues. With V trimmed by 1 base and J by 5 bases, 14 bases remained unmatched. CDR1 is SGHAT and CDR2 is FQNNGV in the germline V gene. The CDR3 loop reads CASSLVPRNSGSGETQYF. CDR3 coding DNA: TGTGCCAGCAGCTTAGTCCCCCGAAATAGCGGGAGTGGTGAGACCCAGTACTTC.

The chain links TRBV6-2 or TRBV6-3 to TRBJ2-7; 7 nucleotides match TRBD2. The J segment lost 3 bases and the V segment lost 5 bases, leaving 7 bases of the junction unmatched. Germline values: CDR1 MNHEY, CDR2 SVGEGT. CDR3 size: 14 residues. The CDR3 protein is CASSAWASGYEQYF. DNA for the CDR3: TGTGCCAGCAGTGCTTGGGCTAGCGGCTACGAGCAGTACTTC.

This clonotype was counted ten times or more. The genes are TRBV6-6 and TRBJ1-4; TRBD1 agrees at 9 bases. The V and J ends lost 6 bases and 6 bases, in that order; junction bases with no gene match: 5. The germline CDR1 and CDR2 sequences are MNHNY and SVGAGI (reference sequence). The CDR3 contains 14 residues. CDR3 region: CASSNRGQDEKLFF. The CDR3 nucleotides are TGTGCCAGCAGCAACAGGGGGCAGGATGAAAAACTGTTTTTT.

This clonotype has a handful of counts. DNA of the CDR3: TGTGCCAGCTCACCAAGTGGGGCAGACAATGAGCAGTTCTTC. Amino acid sequence: CASSPSGADNEQFF. V is TRBV18 and J is TRBJ2-1; D is possibly TRBD1 (5 bases). This CDR3 has 14 amino acids. Trimming shortened V by 2 bases and J by 5 bases, and 10 bases separated the two germline ends. Germline V gene data show CDR1 as KGHSH and CDR2 as LQKENI.

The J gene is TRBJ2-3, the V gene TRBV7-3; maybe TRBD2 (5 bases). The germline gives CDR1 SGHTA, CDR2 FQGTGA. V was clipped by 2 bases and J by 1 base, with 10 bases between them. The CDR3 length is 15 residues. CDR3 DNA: TGTGCCAGCAGCTTAGGGAGCGTTCGCACAGATACGCAGTATTTT. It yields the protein CASSLGSVRTDTQYF.

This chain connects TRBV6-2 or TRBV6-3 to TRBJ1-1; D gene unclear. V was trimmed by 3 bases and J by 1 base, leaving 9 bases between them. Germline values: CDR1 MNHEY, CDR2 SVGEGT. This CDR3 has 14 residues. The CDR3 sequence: CASSYIAENTEAFF. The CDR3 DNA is TGTGCCAGCAGTTATATAGCGGAGAACACTGAAGCTTTCTTT.

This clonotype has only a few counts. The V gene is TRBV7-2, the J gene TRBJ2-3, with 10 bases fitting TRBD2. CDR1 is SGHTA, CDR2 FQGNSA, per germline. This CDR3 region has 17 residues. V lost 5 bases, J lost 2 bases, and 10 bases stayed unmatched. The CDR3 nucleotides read TGTGCCAGCAGCCCACGGTGGACTAGCGGATACACAGATACGCAGTATTTT. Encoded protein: CASSPRWTSGYTDTQYF. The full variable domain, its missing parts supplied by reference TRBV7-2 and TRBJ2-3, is GAGVSQSPSNKVTEKGKDVELRCDPISGHTALYWYRQSLGQGLEFLIYFQGNSAPDKSGLPSDRFSAERTGGSVSTLTIQRTQQEDSAVYLCASSPRWTSGYTDTQYFGPGTRLTVL.

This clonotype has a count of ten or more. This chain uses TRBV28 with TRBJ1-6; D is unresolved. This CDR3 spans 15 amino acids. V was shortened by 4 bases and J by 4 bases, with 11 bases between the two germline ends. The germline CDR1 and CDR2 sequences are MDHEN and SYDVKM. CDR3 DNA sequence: TGTGCCAGCAGTTCATTGGACGGGTATAATTCACCCCTCCACTTT. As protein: CASSSLDGYNSPLHF.

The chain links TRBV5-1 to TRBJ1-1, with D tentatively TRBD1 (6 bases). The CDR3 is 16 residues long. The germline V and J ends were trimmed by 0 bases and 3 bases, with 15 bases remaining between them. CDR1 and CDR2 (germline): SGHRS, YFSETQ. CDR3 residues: CASSLVWKQGHTEAFF. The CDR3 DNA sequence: TGCGCCAGCAGCTTGGTTTGGAAGCAGGGGCACACTGAAGCTTTCTTT.

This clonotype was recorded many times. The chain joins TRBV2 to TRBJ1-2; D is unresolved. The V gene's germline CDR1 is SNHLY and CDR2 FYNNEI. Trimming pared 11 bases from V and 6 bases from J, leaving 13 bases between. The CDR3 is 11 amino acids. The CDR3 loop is CAGTPLHGYTF. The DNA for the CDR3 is TGTGCCGGCACCCCCCTCCATGGCTACACCTTC.

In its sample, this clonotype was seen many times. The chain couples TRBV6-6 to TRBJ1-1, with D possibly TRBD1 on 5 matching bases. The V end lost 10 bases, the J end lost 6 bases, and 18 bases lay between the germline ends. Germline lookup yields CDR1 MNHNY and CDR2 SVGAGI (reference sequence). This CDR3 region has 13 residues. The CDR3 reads CATRGSAVPEAFF. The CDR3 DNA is TGTGCCACCCGGGGGTCGGCTGTCCCTGAAGCTTTCTTT.

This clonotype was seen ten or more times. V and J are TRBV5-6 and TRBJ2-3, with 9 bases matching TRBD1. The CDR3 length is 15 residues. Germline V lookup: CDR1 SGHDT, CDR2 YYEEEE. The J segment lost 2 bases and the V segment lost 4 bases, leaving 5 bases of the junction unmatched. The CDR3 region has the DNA TGTGCCAGCAGCCCCGGGACAGGGCCCACAGATACGCAGTATTTT. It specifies CASSPGTGPTDTQYF.

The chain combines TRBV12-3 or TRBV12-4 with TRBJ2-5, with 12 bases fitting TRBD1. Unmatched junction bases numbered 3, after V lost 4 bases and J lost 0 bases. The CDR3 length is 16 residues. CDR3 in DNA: TGTGCCAGCAGTTGGGGGGACAGGGGGCACCAAGAGACCCAGTACTTC. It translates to CASSWGDRGHQETQYF.

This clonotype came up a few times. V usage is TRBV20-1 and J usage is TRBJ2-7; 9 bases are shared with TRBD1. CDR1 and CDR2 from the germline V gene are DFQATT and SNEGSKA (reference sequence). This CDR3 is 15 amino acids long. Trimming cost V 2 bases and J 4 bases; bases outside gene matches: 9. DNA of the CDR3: TGCAGTGCTAGACCGGGACAGGGTAATAGGTACGAGCAGTACTTC. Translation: CSARPGQGNRYEQYF.

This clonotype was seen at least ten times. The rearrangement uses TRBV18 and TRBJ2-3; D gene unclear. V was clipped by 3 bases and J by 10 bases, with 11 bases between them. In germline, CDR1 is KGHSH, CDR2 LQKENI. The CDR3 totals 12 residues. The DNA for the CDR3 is TGTGCCAGCTCACCCGGCCCGACCGCGCAGTATTTT. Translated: CASSPGPTAQYF.

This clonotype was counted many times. As DNA, the CDR3 is TGTGCCAGCAGCTTAAGACGGGACAGGGGCTCCGAAAGTTCCTACGAGCAGTACTTC. This codes for CASSLRRDRGSESSYEQYF. The chain uses TRBV7-2 and TRBJ2-7; 10 nucleotides align to TRBD1. Looked up from germline, CDR1 is SGHTA and CDR2 is FQGNSA. V shed 2 bases, J shed 1 base, and the junction held 14 bases outside the gene matches. The CDR3 consists of 19 residues.